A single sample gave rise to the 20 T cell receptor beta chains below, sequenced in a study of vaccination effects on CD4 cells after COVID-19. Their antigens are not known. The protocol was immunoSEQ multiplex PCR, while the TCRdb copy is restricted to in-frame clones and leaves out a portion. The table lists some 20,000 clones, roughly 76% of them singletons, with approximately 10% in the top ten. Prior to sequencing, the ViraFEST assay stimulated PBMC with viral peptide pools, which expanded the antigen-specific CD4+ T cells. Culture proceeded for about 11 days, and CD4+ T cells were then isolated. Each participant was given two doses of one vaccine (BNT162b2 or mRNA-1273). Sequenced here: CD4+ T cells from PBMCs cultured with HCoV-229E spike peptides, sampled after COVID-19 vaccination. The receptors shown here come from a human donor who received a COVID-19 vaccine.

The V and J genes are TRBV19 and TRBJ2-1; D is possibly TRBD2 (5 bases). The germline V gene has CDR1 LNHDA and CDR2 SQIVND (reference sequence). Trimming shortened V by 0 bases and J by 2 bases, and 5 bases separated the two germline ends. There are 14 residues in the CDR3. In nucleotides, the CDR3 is TGTGCCAGTAGTATAGACGGGACCTACAATGAGCAGTTCTTC. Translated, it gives CASSIDGTYNEQFF.

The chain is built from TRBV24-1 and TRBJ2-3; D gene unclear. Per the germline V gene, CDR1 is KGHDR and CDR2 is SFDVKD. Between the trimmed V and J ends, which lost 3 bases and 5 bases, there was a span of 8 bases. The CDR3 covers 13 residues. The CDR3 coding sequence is TGTGCCACCAGTGATCCAGTGAGAGATACGCAGTATTTT. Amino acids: CATSDPVRDTQYF.

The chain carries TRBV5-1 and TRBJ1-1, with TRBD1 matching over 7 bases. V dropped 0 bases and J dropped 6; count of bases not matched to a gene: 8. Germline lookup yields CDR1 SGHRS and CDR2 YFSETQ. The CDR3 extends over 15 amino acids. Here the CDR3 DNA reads TGCGCCAGCAGCTTGGGACAGGGAGGTTTGGCTGAAGCTTTCTTT. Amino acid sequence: CASSLGQGGLAEAFF.

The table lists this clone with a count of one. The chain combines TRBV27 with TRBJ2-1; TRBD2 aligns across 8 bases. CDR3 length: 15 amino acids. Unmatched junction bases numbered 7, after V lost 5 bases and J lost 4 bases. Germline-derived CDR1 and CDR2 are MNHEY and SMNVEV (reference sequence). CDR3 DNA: TGTGCCAGCAGTCCCTCAGCGGGGGCGTACAATGAGCAGTTCTTC. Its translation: CASSPSAGAYNEQFF.

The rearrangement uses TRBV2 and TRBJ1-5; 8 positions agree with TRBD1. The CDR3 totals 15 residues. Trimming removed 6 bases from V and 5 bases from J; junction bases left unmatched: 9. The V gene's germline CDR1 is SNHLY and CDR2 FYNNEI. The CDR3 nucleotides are TGTGCCAGCAGAGGGGACAGGAGCCAACATCAGCCCCAGCATTTT. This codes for CASRGDRSQHQPQHF.

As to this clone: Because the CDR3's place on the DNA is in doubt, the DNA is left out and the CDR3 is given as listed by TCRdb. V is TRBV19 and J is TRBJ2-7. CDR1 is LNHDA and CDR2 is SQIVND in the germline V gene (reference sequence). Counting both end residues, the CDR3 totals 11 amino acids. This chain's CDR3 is CASTSDYEQYF.

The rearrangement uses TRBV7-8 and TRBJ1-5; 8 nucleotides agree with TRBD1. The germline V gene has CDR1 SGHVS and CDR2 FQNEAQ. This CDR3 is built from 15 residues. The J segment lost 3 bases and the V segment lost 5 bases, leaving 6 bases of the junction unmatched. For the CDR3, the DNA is TGTGCCAGCAGCCGGACAGGGTACTTCAATCAGCCCCAGCATTTT. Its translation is CASSRTGYFNQPQHF.

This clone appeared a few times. CDR3 region: CASSLTGSDEQYF. In DNA, the CDR3 is TGTGCCAGCAGCTTAACCGGGAGCGACGAGCAGTACTTC. V gene TRBV11-3 combines with J gene TRBJ2-7; D perhaps matches TRBD2 (6 bases). The CDR3 covers 13 residues. The V end lost 2 bases, the J end lost 5 bases, and 10 bases lay between the germline ends. CDR1 is SGHNT, CDR2 YENEEA, per germline.

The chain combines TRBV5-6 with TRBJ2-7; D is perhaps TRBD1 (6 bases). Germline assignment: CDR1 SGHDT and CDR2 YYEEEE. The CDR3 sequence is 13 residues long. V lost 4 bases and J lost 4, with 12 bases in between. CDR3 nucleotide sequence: TGTGCCAGCAGCCTGGACAGAGGATACGAGCAGTACTTC. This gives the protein CASSLDRGYEQYF.

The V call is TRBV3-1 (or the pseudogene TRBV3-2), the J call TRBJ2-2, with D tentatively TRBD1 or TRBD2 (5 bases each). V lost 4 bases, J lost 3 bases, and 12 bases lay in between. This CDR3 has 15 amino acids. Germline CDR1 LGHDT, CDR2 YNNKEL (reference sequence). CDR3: CASSPRGSYTGELFF. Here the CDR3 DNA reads TGTGCCAGCAGCCCGAGGGGTTCTTACACCGGGGAGCTGTTTTTT.

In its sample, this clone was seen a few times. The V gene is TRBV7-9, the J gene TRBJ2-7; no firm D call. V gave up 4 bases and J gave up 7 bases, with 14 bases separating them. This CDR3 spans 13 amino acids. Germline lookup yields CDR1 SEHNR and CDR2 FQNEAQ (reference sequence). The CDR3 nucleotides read TGTGCCAGCAGCTCCTCGAGAGGTTCAGAGCAGTACTTC. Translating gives CASSSSRGSEQYF. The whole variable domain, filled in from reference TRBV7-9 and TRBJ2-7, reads DTGVSQNPRHKITKRGQNVTFRCDPISEHNRLYWYRQTLGQGPEFLTYFQNEAQLEKSRLLSDRFSAERPKGSFSTLEIQRTEQGDSAMYLCASSSSRGSEQYFGPGTRLTVT.

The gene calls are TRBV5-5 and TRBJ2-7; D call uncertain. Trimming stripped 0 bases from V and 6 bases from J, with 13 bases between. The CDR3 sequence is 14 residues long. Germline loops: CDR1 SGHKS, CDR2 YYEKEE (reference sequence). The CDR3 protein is CASSLARSMGEQYF. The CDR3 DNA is TGTGCCAGCAGCTTGGCACGGTCAATGGGCGAGCAGTACTTC.

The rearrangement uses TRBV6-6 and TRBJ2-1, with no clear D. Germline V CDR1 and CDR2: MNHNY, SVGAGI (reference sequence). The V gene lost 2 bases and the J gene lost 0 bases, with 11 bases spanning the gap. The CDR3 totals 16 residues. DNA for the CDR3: TGTGCCAGCAGTTACCTCGGGCAGAGCTCCTACAATGAGCAGTTCTTC. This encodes CASSYLGQSSYNEQFF.

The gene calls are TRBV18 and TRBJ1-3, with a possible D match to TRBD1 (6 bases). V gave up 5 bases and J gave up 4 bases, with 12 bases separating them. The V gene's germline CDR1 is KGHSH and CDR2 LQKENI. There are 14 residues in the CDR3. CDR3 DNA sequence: TGTGCCAGCTCAGAGACAGGCATCGGAAACACCATATATTTT. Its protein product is CASSETGIGNTIYF.

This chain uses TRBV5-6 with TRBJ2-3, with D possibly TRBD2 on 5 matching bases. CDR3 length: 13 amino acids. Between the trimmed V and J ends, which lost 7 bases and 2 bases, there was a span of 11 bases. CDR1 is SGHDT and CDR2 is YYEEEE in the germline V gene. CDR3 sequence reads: CASGRADTDTQYF. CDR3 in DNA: TGTGCCAGCGGGCGAGCGGACACAGATACGCAGTATTTT.

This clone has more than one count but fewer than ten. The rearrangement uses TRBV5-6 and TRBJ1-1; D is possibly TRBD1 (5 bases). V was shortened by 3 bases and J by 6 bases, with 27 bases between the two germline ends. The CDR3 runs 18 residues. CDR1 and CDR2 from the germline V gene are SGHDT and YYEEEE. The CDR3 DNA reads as TGTGCCAGCAGCTACAAAATAGGGGTAGCCCCCTCCACGGCTGAAGCTTTCTTT. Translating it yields CASSYKIGVAPSTAEAFF.

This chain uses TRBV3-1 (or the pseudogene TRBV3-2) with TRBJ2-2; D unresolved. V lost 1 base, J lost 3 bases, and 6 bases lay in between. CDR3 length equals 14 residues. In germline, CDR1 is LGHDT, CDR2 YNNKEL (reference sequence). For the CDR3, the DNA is TGTGCCAGCAGCCAAGTTGGGTACACCGGGGAGCTGTTTTTT. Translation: CASSQVGYTGELFF.

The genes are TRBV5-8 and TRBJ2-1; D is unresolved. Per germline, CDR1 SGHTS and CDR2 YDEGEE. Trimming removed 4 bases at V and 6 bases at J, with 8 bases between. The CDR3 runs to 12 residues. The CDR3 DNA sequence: TGTGCCAGCAGCCTAAAAACCAATGAGCAGTTCTTC. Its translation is CASSLKTNEQFF. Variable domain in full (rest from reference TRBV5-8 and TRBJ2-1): EAGVTQSPTHLIKTRGQQATLRCSPISGHTSVYWYQQALGLGLQFLLWYDEGEERNRGNFPPRFSGRQFPNYSSELNVNALELEDSALYLCASSLKTNEQFFGPGTRLTVL.

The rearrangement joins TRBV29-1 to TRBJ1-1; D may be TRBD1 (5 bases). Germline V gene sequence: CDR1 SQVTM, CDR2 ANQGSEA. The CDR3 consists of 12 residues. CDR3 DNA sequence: TGCACGACTCGGGGGGTCGGCACTGAAGCTTTCTTT. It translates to CTTRGVGTEAFF.

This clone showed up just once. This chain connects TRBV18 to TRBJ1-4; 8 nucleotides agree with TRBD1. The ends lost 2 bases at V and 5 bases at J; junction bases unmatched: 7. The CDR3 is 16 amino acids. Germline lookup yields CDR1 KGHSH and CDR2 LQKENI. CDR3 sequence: CASSPTRTGINEKLFF. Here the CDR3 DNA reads TGTGCCAGCTCACCAACCCGGACAGGGATAAATGAAAAACTGTTTTTT.